Listed here are 3 T cell receptor beta chains from one sample, sequenced in a study of blood T cell repertoires in COVID-19. The repertoire was sequenced with immunoSEQ multiplex PCR; TCRdb's copy has only in-frame clones and lacks some. The sample has 70,000 to 95,000 clones, roughly 91% seen once. The sequenced material came from peripheral blood. The receptor source for this set is a man between 65 and 85 years old with active or convalescent COVID-19.

The V call is TRBV9, the J call TRBJ2-7, with 7 bases matching TRBD2. CDR1 is SGDLS and CDR2 is YYNGEE in the germline V gene. V trimming: 0 bases; J trimming: 5 bases; junction bases outside the gene matches: 8. The CDR3 contains 15 residues. CDR3 DNA: TGTGCCAGCAGCGTAGAGGGCGGGAGAGGCGACGAGCAGTACTTC. Translation: CASSVEGGRGDEQYF.

The rearrangement joins TRBV7-2 to TRBJ1-1, with 7 positions matching TRBD1. V shed 1 base, J shed 7 bases, and the junction held 3 bases outside the gene matches. CDR1 and CDR2 (germline): SGHTA, FQGNSA. This CDR3 has 13 amino acids. The DNA of the CDR3 is TGTGCCAGCAGCTTAGGGGACAGTGATGAAGCTTTCTTT. This gives the protein CASSLGDSDEAFF.

This clone was recorded a few times. The rearrangement joins TRBV7-9 to TRBJ1-1; D not certain. There are 12 residues in the CDR3. Germline loops: CDR1 SEHNR, CDR2 FQNEAQ (reference sequence). Trimming cost V 2 bases and J 10 bases, with 11 bases left between them. CDR3 loop: CASSLRESGAFF. CDR3 bases: TGTGCCAGCAGCTTACGGGAATCGGGAGCTTTCTTT.